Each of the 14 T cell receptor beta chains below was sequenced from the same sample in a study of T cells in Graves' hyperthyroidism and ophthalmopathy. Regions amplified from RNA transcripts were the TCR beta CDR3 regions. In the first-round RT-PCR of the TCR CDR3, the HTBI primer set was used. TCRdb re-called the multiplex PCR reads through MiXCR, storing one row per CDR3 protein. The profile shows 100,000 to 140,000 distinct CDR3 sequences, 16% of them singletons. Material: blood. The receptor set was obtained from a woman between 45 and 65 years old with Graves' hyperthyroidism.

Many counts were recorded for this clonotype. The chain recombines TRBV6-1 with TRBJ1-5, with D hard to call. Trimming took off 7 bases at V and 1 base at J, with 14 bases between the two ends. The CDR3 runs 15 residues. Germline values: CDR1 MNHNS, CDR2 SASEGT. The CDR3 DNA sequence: TGTGCCAGCATGAGGGAAAGGAGAAGCAATCAGCCCCAGCATTTT. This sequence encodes CASMRERRSNQPQHF.

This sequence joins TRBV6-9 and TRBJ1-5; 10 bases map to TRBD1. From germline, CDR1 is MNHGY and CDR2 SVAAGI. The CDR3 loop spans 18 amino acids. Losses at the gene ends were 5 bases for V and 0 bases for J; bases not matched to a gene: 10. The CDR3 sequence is CASSHGTGAVYSNQPQHF. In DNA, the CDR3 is TGTGCCAGCAGTCATGGGACAGGGGCCGTTTATAGCAATCAGCCCCAGCATTTT.

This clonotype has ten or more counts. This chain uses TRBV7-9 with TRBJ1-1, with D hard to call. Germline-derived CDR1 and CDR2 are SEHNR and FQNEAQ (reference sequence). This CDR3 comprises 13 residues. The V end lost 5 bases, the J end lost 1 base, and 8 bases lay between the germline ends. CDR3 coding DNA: TGTGCCAGCAGCCCCGCGGGGAACACTGAAGCTTTCTTT. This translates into CASSPAGNTEAFF.

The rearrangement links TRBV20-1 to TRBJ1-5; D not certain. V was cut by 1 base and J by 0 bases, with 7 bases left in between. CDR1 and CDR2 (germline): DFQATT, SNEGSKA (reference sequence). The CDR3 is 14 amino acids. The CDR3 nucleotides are TGCAGTGCTAGAGCACTCAATAGCAATCAGCCCCAGCATTTT. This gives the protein CSARALNSNQPQHF.

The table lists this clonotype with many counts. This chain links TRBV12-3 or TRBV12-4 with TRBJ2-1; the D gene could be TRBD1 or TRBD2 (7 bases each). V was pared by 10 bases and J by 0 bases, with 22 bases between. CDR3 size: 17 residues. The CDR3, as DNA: TGTGCCACCTCCCCCCCCAGGGGGGGAATCTCCTACAATGAGCAGTTCTTC. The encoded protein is CATSPPRGGISYNEQFF.

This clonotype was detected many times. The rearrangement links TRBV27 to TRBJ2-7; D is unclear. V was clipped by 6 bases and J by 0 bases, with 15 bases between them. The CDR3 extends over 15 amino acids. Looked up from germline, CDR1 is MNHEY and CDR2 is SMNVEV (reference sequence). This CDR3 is CASRLSPYSSYEQYV. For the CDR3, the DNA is TGTGCCAGCAGGCTAAGCCCATACAGCTCCTACGAGCAGTACGTC.

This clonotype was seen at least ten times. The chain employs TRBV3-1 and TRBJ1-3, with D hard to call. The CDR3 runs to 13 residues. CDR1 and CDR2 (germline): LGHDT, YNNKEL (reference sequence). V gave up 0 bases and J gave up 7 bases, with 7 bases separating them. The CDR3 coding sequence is TGTGCCAGCAGCCAAGACGAGACTAACACCATATATTTT. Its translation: CASSQDETNTIYF.

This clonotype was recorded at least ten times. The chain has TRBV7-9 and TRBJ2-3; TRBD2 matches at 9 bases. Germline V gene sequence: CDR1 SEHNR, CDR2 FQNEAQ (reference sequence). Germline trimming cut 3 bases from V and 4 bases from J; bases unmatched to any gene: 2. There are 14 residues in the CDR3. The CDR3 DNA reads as TGTGCCAGCAGCTTGGGACTAGCTGCAGATACGCAGTATTTT. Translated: CASSLGLAADTQYF.

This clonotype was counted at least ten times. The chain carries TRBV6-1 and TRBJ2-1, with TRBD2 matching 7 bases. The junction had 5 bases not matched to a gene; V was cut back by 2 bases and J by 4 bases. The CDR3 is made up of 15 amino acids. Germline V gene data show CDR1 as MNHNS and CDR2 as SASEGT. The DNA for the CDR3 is TGTGCCAGCAGTGAACTAGCGGACCCATACAATGAGCAGTTCTTC. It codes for CASSELADPYNEQFF.

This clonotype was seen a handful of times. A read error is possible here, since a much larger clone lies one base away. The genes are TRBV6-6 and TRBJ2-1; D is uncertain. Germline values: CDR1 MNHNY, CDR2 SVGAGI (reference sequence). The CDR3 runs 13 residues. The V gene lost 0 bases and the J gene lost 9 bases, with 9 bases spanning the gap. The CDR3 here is CASSYSRSSEQFF. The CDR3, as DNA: TGTGCCAGCAGTTACTCGCGGTCTAGTGAGCAGTTCTTC.

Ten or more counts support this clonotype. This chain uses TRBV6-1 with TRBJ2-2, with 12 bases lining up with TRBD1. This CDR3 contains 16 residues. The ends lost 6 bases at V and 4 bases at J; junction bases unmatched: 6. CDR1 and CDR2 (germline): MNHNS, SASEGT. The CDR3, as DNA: TGTGCCAGCAGGCCGGGACAGGGGGCTCTCACCGGGGAGCTGTTTTTT. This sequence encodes CASRPGQGALTGELFF.

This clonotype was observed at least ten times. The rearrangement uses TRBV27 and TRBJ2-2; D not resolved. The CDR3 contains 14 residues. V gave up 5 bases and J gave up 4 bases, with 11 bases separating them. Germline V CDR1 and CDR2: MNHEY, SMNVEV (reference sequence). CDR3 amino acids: CASSDRAITGELFF. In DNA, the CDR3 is TGTGCCAGCAGTGATAGAGCTATCACCGGGGAGCTGTTTTTT.

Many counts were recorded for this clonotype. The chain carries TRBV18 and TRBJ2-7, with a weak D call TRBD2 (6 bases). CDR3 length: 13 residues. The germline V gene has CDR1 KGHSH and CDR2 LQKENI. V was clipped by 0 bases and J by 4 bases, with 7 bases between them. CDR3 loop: CASSPPGGYEQYF. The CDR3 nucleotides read TGTGCCAGCTCACCACCGGGGGGTTACGAGCAGTACTTC.

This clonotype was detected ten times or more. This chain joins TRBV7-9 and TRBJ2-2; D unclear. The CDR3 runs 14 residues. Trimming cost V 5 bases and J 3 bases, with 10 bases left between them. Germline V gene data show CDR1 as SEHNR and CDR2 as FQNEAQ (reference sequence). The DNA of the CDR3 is TGTGCCAGCAGCGACCGGGTCCACACCGGGGAGCTGTTTTTT. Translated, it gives CASSDRVHTGELFF.